This TCR beta chain was obtained from a study of shared clonotypes between healthy human individuals. The V and J ends lost 3 bases and 4 bases, in that order; junction bases with no gene match: 11. In germline, CDR1 is LNHNV, CDR2 YYDKDF (reference sequence). This CDR3 region has 20 residues. Method: immunoSEQ multiplex PCR; TCRdb's copy keeps in-frame clones and lacks some. The sample has approximately 940,000 clones, 76% seen once. Study results and caveats: Four donors shared 4.5% to 6.5% of their naive CD4 clonotypes.

Investigators divided CD4+ cells into CD45RA+ naive and CD45RA-negative memory subsets. Note on this clone: Its antigen is still unknown.

Sequencing was performed on memory CD4+ T cells sorted from blood. Subset denoted: CD45RA-negative fraction. The chain has TRBV15 and TRBJ2-6, with 14 bases identical to TRBD2. The clonotype comes from a man between 18 and 29 years old in good health. In nucleotides, the CDR3 is TGTGCCACCAGCAGCGCTTCCGGACTAGCGGGAGGTTCCGGGGCCAACGTCCTGACTTTC. This translates into CATSSASGLAGGSGANVLTF.